The clone carrying this T cell receptor (beta chain) was counted a single time. This sample is drawn from a study of shared clonotypes between healthy human individuals. Study overall: The donor group consisted of a couple of women and three men, aged 18 to 49.

Germline CDR1 reads SGHNT; CDR2 reads YENEEA. V lost 4 bases, J lost 8 bases, and 6 bases stayed unmatched. This CDR3 has 13 amino acids. For each subset, genomic DNA was distributed in equal portions over several immunoSEQ plates. Some clones are missing from TCRdb's copy, which holds only in-frame ones; the method was immunoSEQ multiplex PCR. The table has 400,000 to 550,000 clones, 70% to 80% seen once. V is TRBV11-3 and J is TRBJ1-1; 8 bases line up with TRBD1. Sample: PBMCs. The TCR comes from a woman in her 40s in good health. Some clones in this sample may be carry-over from other donors' samples. As DNA, the CDR3 is TGTGCCAGCAGCTCCCGGACAGGGAACGAAGCTTTCTTT. Encoded protein: CASSSRTGNEAFF.